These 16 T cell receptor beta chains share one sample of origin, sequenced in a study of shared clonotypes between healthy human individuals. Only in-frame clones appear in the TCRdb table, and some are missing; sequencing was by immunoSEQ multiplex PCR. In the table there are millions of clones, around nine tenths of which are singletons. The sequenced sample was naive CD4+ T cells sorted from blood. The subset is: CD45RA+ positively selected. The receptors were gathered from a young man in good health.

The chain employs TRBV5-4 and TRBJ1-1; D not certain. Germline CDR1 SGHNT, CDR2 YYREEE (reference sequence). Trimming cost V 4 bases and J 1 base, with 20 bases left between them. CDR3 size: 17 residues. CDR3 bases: TGTGCCAGCAGCCCCGGCCGGGAAGCAGTCTCGAACACTGAAGCTTTCTTT. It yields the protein CASSPGREAVSNTEAFF.

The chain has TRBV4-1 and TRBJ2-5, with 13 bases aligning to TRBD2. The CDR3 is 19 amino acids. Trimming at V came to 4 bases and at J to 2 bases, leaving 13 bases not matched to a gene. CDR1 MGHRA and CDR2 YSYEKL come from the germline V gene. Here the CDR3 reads CASSLTGTSGVGGQETQYF. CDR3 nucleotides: TGCGCCAGCAGCCTAACCGGGACTAGCGGGGTTGGGGGGCAAGAGACCCAGTACTTC.

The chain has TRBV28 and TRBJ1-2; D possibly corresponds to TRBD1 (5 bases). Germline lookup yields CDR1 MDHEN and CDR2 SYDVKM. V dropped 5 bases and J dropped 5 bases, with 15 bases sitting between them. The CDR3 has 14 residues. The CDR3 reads CASSKWDGLYGYTF. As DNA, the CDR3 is TGTGCCAGCAGTAAATGGGACGGATTGTATGGCTACACCTTC.

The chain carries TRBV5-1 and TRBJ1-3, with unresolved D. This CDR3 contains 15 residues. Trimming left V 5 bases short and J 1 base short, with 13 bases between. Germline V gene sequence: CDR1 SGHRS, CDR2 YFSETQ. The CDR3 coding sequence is TGCGCCAGCAGTTCTCAATCAATTTCTGGAAACACCATATATTTT. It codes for CASSSQSISGNTIYF.

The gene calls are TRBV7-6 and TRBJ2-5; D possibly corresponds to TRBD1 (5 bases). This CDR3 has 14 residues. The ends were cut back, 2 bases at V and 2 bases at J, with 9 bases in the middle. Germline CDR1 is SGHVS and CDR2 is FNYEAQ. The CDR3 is CASSLYQGQETQYF. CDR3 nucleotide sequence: TGTGCCAGCAGCTTATATCAGGGACAAGAGACCCAGTACTTC.

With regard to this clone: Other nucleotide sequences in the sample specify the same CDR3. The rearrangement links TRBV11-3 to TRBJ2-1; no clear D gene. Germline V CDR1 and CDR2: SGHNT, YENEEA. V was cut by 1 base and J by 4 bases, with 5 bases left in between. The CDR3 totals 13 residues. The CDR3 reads CASSLGRYNEQFF. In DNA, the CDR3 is TGTGCCAGCAGCTTAGGGAGATACAATGAGCAGTTCTTC.

The CDR3 DNA reads TGCGCCAGCAGCTCCTTAGCGGGGGGAGAGAACGAGCAGTACTTC. It codes for CASSSLAGGENEQYF. The V and J genes are TRBV5-1 and TRBJ2-7; 10 bases are a match to TRBD2. The germline CDR1 and CDR2 sequences are SGHRS and YFSETQ. CDR3 length: 15 residues. The V segment lost 3 bases and the J segment 5 bases; nucleotides outside the gene matches: 8.

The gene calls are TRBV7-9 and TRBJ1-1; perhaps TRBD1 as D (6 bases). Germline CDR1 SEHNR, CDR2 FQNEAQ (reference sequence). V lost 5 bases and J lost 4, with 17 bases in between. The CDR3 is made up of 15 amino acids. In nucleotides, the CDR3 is TGTGCCAGCAGCCCCTCAGGGGCGCTGGCCACTGAAGCTTTCTTT. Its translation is CASSPSGALATEAFF.

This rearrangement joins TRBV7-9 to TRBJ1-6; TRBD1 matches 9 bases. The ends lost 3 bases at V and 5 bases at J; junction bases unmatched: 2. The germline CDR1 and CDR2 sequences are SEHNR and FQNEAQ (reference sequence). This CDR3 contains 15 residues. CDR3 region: CASSFGQGNNSPLHF. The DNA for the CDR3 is TGTGCCAGCAGCTTCGGACAGGGGAATAATTCACCCCTCCACTTT. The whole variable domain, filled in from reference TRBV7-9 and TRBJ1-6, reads DTGVSQNPRHKITKRGQNVTFRCDPISEHNRLYWYRQTLGQGPEFLTYFQNEAQLEKSRLLSDRFSAERPKGSFSTLEIQRTEQGDSAMYLCASSFGQGNNSPLHFGNGTRLTVT.

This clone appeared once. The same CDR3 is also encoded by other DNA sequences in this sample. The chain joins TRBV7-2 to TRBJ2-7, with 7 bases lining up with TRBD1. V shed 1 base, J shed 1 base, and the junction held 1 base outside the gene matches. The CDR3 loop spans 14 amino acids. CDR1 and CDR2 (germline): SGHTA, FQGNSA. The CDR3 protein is CASSLVQGSYEQYF. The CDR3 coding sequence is TGTGCCAGCAGCTTAGTACAGGGGTCCTACGAGCAGTACTTC. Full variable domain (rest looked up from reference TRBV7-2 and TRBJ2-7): GAGVSQSPSNKVTEKGKDVELRCDPISGHTALYWYRQSLGQGLEFLIYFQGNSAPDKSGLPSDRFSAERTGGSVSTLTIQRTQQEDSAVYLCASSLVQGSYEQYFGPGTRLTVT.

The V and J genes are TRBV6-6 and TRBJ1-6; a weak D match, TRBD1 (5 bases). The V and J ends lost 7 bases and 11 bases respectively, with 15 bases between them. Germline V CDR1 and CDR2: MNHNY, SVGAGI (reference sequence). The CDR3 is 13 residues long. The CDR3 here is CASIRVRGAPLHF. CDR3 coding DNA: TGTGCCAGCATCCGCGTGAGAGGGGCACCCCTCCACTTT.

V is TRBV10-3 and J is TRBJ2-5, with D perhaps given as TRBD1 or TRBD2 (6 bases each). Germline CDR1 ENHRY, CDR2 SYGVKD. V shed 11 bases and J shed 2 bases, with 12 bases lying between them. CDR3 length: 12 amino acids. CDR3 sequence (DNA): TGTGCCGTCGGAGGGGGACAAGAGACCCAGTACTTC. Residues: CAVGGGQETQYF.

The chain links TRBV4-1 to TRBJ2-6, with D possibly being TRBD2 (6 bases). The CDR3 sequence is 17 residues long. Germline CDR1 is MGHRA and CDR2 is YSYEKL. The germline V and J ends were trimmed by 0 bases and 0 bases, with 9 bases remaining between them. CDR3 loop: CASSQDLAVSGANVLTF. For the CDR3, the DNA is TGCGCCAGCAGCCAAGATTTAGCGGTCTCTGGGGCCAACGTCCTGACTTTC.

CDR3 residues: CASSQAGQGYYGYTF. The CDR3 DNA reads TGTGCCAGCAGCCAAGCGGGACAGGGTTATTATGGCTACACCTTC. This rearrangement joins TRBV14 to TRBJ1-2; TRBD1 aligns across 9 bases. The germline CDR1 and CDR2 sequences are SGHDN and FVKESK. The CDR3 loop spans 15 amino acids. Trimming removed 1 base from V and 5 bases from J; junction bases left unmatched: 5.

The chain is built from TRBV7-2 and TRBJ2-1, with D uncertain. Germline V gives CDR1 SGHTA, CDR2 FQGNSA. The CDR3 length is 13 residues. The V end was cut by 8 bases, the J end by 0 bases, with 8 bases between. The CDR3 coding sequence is TGTGCCAGCGGCGTTTACTCCTACAATGAGCAGTTCTTC. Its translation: CASGVYSYNEQFF.

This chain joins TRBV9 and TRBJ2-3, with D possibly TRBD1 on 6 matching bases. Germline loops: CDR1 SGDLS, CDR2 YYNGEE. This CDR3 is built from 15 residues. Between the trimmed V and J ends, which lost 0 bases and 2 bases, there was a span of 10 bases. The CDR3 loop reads CASSVGDTATDTQYF. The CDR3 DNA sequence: TGTGCCAGCAGCGTAGGGGACACCGCCACAGATACGCAGTATTTT.